This TCR beta chain originates from a study of T-cell reconstitution after alpha-beta-depleted transplantation in children. This sample's TCRbeta library carried unique molecular identifier barcodes. MiXCR, run by TCRdb on the PCR reads, gives a single entry per CDR3 protein. The repertoire holds approximately 1,000,000 distinct CDR3 sequences, with less than 30% as singletons. V lost 5 bases to trimming and J lost 2 bases, with 19 bases between them. Germline values: CDR1 DFQATT, CDR2 SNEGSKA (reference sequence). The CDR3 has 15 amino acids. There are a few counts of this clonotype. This chain joins TRBV20-1 and TRBJ2-7; a possible D gene is TRBD1 (6 bases). Here the sequenced sample was PBMCs, mostly from graft donor cells, taken 360 days after TCRalphabeta/CD19-depleted stem cell transplant. The TCR was taken from a boy younger than two who had a stem cell transplant for SCID, so the T cells may come from the graft donor. In DNA, the CDR3 is TGCAGTGCTGAGGACAGCGCAACCTTACCCTACGAGCAGTACTTC. This sequence encodes CSAEDSATLPYEQYF.